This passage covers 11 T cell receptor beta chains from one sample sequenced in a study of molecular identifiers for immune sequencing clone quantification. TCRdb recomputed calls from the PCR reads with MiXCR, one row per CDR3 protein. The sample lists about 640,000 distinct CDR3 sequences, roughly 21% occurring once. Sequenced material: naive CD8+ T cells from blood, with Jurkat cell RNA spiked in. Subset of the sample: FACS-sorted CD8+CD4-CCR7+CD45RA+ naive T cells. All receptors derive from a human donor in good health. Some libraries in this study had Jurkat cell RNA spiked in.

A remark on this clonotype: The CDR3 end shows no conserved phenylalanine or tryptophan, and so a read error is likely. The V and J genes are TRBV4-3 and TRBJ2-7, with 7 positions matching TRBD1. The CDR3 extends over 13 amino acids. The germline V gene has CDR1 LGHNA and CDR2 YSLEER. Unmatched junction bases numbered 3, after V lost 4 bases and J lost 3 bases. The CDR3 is CASSPWTGYEQYS. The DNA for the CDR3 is TGCGCCAGCAGCCCTTGGACAGGCTACGAGCAGTACTCC.

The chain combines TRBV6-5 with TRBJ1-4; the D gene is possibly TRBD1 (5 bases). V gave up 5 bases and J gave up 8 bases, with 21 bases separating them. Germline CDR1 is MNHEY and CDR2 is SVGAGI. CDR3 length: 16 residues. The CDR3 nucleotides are TGTGCCAGCAGTCCCCGACCCAGGACAAGAGGAGAAAAACTGTTTTTT. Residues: CASSPRPRTRGEKLFF.

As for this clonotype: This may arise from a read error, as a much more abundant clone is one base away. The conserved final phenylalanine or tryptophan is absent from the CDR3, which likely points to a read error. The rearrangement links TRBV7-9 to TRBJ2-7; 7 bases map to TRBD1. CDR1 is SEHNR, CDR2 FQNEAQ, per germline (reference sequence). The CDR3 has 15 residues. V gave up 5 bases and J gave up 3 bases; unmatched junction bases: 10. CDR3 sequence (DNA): TGTGCCAGCAGCCTAGATACAGGGGTAAACTACGAGCAGTACCTC. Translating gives CASSLDTGVNYEQYL.

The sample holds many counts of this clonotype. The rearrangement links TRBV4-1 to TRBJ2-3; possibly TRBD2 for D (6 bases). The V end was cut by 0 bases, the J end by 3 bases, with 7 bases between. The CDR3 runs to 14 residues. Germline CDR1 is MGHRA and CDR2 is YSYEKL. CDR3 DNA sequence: TGCGCCAGCAGCCAAGAGCGGGAAACAGATACGCAGTATTTT. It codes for CASSQERETDTQYF.

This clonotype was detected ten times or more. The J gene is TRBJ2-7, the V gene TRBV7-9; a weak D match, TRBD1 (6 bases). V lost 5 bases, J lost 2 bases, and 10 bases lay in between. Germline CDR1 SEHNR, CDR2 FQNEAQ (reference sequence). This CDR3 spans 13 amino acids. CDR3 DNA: TGTGCCAGCAGCCCTTGGACAGCCTACGAGCAGTACTTC. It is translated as CASSPWTAYEQYF. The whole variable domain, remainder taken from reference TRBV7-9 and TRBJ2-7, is DTGVSQNPRHKITKRGQNVTFRCDPISEHNRLYWYRQTLGQGPEFLTYFQNEAQLEKSRLLSDRFSAERPKGSFSTLEIQRTEQGDSAMYLCASSPWTAYEQYFGPGTRLTVT.

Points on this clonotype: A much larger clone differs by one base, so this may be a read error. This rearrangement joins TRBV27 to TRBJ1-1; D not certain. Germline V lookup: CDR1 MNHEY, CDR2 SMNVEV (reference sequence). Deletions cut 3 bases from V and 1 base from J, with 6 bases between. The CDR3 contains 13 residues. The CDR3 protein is CASSFSRNTEAFF. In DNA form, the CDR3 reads TGTGCCAGCAGTTTTTCCAGGAACACTGAAGCTTTCTTT.

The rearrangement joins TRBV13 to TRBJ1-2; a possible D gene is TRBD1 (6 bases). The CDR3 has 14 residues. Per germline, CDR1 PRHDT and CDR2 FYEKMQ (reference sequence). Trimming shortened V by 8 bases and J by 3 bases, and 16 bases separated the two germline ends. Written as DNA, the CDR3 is TGTGCCAGCTCACAGGGTTCAAAGGACTATGGCTACACCTTC. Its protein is CASSQGSKDYGYTF.

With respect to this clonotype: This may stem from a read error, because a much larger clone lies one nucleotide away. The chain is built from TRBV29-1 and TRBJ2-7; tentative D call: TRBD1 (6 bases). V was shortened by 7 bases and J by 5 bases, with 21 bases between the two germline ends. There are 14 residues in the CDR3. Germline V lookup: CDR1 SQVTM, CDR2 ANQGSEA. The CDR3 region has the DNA TGCAGCGCTATACAGGGAACGGTCAGTAACGAGCAGTACTTC. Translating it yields CSAIQGTVSNEQYF.

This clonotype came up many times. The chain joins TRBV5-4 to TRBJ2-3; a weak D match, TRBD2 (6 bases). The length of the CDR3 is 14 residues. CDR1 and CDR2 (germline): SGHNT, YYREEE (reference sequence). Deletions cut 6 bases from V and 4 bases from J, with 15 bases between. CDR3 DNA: TGTGCCAGCACGGTGGTAGGAGGGGCAGATACGCAGTATTTT. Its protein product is CASTVVGGADTQYF. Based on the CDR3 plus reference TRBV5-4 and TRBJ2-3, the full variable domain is ETGVTQSPTHLIKTRGQQVTLRCSSQSGHNTVSWYQQALGQGPQFIFQYYREEENGRGNFPPRFSGLQFPNYSSELNVNALELDDSALYLCASTVVGGADTQYFGPGTRLTVL.

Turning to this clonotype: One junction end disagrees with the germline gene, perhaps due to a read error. CDR3 bases: TGCAGTGCTAGAGATGGGACAGAGTTTTACGAGCAGTGCTTC. It specifies CSARDGTEFYEQCF. V is TRBV20-1 and J is TRBJ2-7, with 7 bases fitting TRBD1. The germline gives CDR1 DFQATT, CDR2 SNEGSKA (reference sequence). The CDR3 contains 14 residues.

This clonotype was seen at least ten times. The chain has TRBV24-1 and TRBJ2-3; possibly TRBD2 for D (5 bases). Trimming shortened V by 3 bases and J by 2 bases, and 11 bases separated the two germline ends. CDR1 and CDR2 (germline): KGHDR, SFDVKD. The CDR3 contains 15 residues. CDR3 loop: CATSDPAELTDTQYF. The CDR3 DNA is TGTGCCACCAGTGATCCAGCGGAGCTCACAGATACGCAGTATTTT.